Listed below are T cell receptor beta chains from one sample, sequenced in a study of cytomegalovirus exposure and HLA in healthy donors. Repertoires were generated with immunoSEQ multiplex PCR, while TCRdb's copy carries only in-frame clones and drops some. The table shows 100,000 to 150,000 clones, with around 76% occurring only once. Source material: PBMCs. The receptor source for this set is a male donor in good health and CMV-seronegative. Both conserved end residues are part of each CDR3. The order of the fields is V gene, clone size, J gene, D gene, CDR3 DNA, CDR3 protein. A D gene is named only where the DNA matches it firmly. Expanded clones get a size class; other rows say once, few or many, or leave the size out.

TRBV28	-	TRBJ1-2	-	TGTGCCAGCAGGTCCAACCGGGACTTCTACACCTTC	CASRSNRDFYTF
TRBV9	once	TRBJ2-6	TRBD1	TGTGCCAGCAGCCTAGTTGGGACAGGGGGCTTTGCTGGGGCCAACGTCCTGACTTTC	CASSLVGTGGFAGANVLTF
TRBV10-3	-	TRBJ2-5	-	TGTGCCATCAGCCCGGGCAGGGGGACTCAAGAGACCCAGTACTTC	CAISPGRGTQETQYF
TRBV14	-	TRBJ1-3	TRBD1	TGTGCCAGCAGCCCAAGGACAGGGACATTTTGGAACACCATATATTTT	CASSPRTGTFWNTIYF
TRBV11-3	-	TRBJ2-1	-	TGTGCCAGCAGCCATAGTGATTATTACGGGTTGCATGAGCAGTTCTTC	CASSHSDYYGLHEQFF
TRBV7-2	-	TRBJ2-3	-	TGTGCCAGCAGCTTATGGCAGGGTACAGATACGCAGTATTTT	CASSLWQGTDTQYF
TRBV5-5	-	TRBJ2-1	TRBD2	TGTGCCAGCAGCTTGGAGCGGCTAGCGGGACTGAGCTCCTACAATGAGCAGTTCTTC	CASSLERLAGLSSYNEQFF
TRBV9	-	TRBJ2-3	-	TGTGCCAGCAGCGTAGGAGGAGGGATAGCTACAGATACGCAGTATTTT	CASSVGGGIATDTQYF
TRBV30	-	TRBJ1-5	-	TGTGCCTGGAGTCCCGCGGGGGATCAGCCCCAGCATTTT	CAWSPAGDQPQHF
TRBV27	-	TRBJ1-4	TRBD1	TGTGCCAGCAGTTCTGTCGGGACAGGGGGTGAAAAACTGTTTTTT	CASSSVGTGGEKLFF
TRBV4-3	-	TRBJ2-1	-	TGCGCCAGCAGCCAAGATCAAGTCACAGGCAATGAGCAGTTCTTC	CASSQDQVTGNEQFF
TRBV9	-	TRBJ2-1	TRBD2	TGTGCCAGCACCGAAGCCCTATTGCGGGGGGGCGCCTACAATGAGCAGTTCTTC	CASTEALLRGGAYNEQFF
TRBV7-9	-	TRBJ1-2	TRBD1	TGTGCCAGCAGCCTTGGACAGGGGGATGGCTACACCTTC	CASSLGQGDGYTF
TRBV21-1	few	TRBJ1-5	-	TGTGCCAGCAGCAAAGCGCTCCGGGACAGGGGAGATCAGCCCCAGCATTTT	CASSKALRDRGDQPQHF
TRBV7-2	-	TRBJ2-1	-	TGTGCCAGCAGCTGGAGTGTTGAGGGATTGGAAGATGAGCAGTTCTTC	CASSWSVEGLEDEQFF
TRBV29-1	-	TRBJ1-1	TRBD1	TGCAGCGTTGGCAGGGGGTCGGCTGAAGCTTTCTTT	CSVGRGSAEAFF
TRBV6-5	-	TRBJ1-5	TRBD1	TGTGCCAGCAGTTACTCTCCCGGGACAGTAGATCAGCCCCAGCATTTT	CASSYSPGTVDQPQHF
TRBV4-2	once	TRBJ2-1	TRBD2	TGTGCCAGCAGCCAAGGCGCGACTAGCGGGGGGTCCTATACTAGCTCCTACAATGAGCAGTTCTTC	CASSQGATSGGSYTSSYNEQFF
TRBV4-3	-	TRBJ2-7	TRBD2	TGCGCCAGCAGCCAAGGACTAGCAGGCGAGCAGTACTTC	CASSQGLAGEQYF
TRBV6-5	-	TRBJ1-2	TRBD1	TGTGCCAGCAGAGGACAGGGACGAGCCTATGGCTACACCTTC	CASRGQGRAYGYTF
TRBV19	-	TRBJ1-4	TRBD1	TGTGCCAGTAGTTTCTTAACAGGGGATAATGAAAAACTGTTTTTT	CASSFLTGDNEKLFF
TRBV7-2	-	TRBJ2-5	-	TGTGCCAGCACCTCTAGCGTACCAAAGCCTGAGGAGACCCAGTACTTC	CASTSSVPKPEETQYF
TRBV30	-	TRBJ2-2	TRBD2	TGTGCCAGAAAAACTAGCGGGAGTTACACCGGGGAGCTGTTTTTT	CARKTSGSYTGELFF
TRBV4-3	-	TRBJ2-5	-	TGCGCCAGCAGCTCCCGGAAGGGCTGGGAGCAGTACTTC	CASSSRKGWEQYF